The 27 T cell receptor beta chains below come from one sample, sequenced in a study of beta chain features in type 1 diabetes. Every isolated RNA sample was fully reverse transcribed, so sequencing captured expressed TCRB transcripts. TCRdb's copy holds only in-frame clones and misses some; the assay was immunoSEQ multiplex PCR. The sample includes around 150,000 clones, over 7.5% of them seen just once. Sequenced input: central memory CD4+ T cells from blood. The receptors originated from a man between 18 and 35 years old in good health.

V and J are TRBV27 and TRBJ2-7; 11 nucleotides line up with TRBD1. The CDR3 runs 15 residues. The V gene end was trimmed by 2 bases and the J gene end by 3 bases; junction bases not matched to a gene: 3. Germline loops: CDR1 MNHEY, CDR2 SMNVEV (reference sequence). CDR3 region: CASSLRGTGGYEQYF. Written as DNA, the CDR3 is TGTGCCAGCAGTTTACGGGGGACAGGGGGCTACGAGCAGTACTTC.

The rearrangement links TRBV5-1 to TRBJ1-1; D gene uncertain. The ends were cut back, 0 bases at V and 1 base at J, with 7 bases in the middle. Germline assignment: CDR1 SGHRS and CDR2 YFSETQ. The CDR3 loop spans 14 amino acids. DNA of the CDR3: TGCGCCAGCAGCTTGGGGCAGGAGAACACTGAAGCTTTCTTT. It yields the protein CASSLGQENTEAFF.

This chain links TRBV11-3 with TRBJ2-7; 8 bases fit TRBD2. Germline trimming cut 4 bases from V and 5 bases from J; bases unmatched to any gene: 10. The CDR3 contains 15 residues. Germline V gene sequence: CDR1 SGHNT, CDR2 YENEEA. The CDR3 is CASSSLSGGMNEQYF. The CDR3 DNA is TGTGCCAGCAGCTCTCTGAGCGGGGGCATGAACGAGCAGTACTTC.

The V gene is TRBV28, the J gene TRBJ2-3, with D possibly matching TRBD2 (5 bases). Trimming cost V 6 bases and J 2 bases, with 12 bases left between them. Germline V gene sequence: CDR1 MDHEN, CDR2 SYDVKM. The CDR3 loop spans 14 amino acids. The CDR3 nucleotides read TGTGCCAGCAGCCCCGGGGTCCTCACAGATACGCAGTATTTT. Amino acids: CASSPGVLTDTQYF.

This clone was seen only a few times. V usage is TRBV6-5 and J usage is TRBJ2-2, with TRBD1 identical over 7 bases. The CDR3 extends over 13 amino acids. Per the germline V gene, CDR1 is MNHEY and CDR2 is SVGAGI. Trimming took 11 bases from V and 2 from J; bases not matched to a gene: 5. The CDR3 loop reads CACRTGNTGELFF. CDR3 nucleotides: TGTGCCTGTCGGACAGGAAACACCGGGGAGCTGTTTTTT.

The chain combines TRBV28 with TRBJ1-2; TRBD1 agrees at 8 bases. This CDR3 region has 14 residues. Unmatched junction bases numbered 5, after V lost 5 bases and J lost 3 bases. Per the germline V gene, CDR1 is MDHEN and CDR2 is SYDVKM. This CDR3 is CASSHMTGDYGYTF. The CDR3 region has the DNA TGTGCCAGCAGTCACATGACAGGGGACTATGGCTACACCTTC.

The chain has TRBV29-1 and TRBJ1-2; TRBD1 might be the D (5 bases). V was pared by 1 base and J by 13 bases, with 7 bases between. The CDR3 has 9 amino acids. CDR1 and CDR2 (germline): SQVTM, ANQGSEA. CDR3 coding DNA: TGCAGCGTTGAAGGGCAGGGCACCTTC. This gives the protein CSVEGQGTF. The variable domain in full, completed from reference TRBV29-1 and TRBJ1-2, reads SAVISQKPSRDICQRGTSLTIQCQVDSQVTMMFWYRQQPGQSLTLIATANQGSEATYESGFVIDKFPISRPNLTFSTLTVSNMSPEDSSIYLCSVEGQGTFGSGTRLTVV.

The rearrangement links TRBV18 to TRBJ2-1; 8 nucleotides agree with TRBD2. Unmatched junction bases numbered 7, after V lost 0 bases and J lost 6 bases. Germline V CDR1 and CDR2: KGHSH, LQKENI. The CDR3 has 16 amino acids. The CDR3 loop is CASSPPQLAAVNEQFF. CDR3 bases: TGTGCCAGCTCACCACCCCAACTAGCGGCCGTCAATGAGCAGTTCTTC.

This clone was detected many times. The genes are TRBV2 and TRBJ2-1; no firm D call. Germline CDR1 is SNHLY and CDR2 is FYNNEI. Deletions cut 8 bases from V and 3 bases from J, with 5 bases between. There are 11 residues in the CDR3. The CDR3 coding sequence is TGTGCCAGCCGGGTCTACAATGAGCAGTTCTTC. This encodes CASRVYNEQFF.

This clone has only a few counts. The rearrangement uses TRBV5-1 and TRBJ2-1, with TRBD1 matching 11 bases. The CDR3 is 14 amino acids. Germline-derived CDR1 and CDR2 are SGHRS and YFSETQ. Trimming took 3 bases from V and 10 from J; bases not matched to a gene: 6. CDR3 region: CASSWGQGDREQFF. In DNA, the CDR3 is TGCGCCAGCAGCTGGGGACAGGGGGATCGGGAGCAGTTCTTC.

The rearrangement links TRBV5-1 to TRBJ1-4; TRBD1 aligns across 7 bases. The ends lost 5 bases at V and 8 bases at J; junction bases unmatched: 9. The CDR3 extends over 14 amino acids. Looked up from germline, CDR1 is SGHRS and CDR2 is YFSETQ. The CDR3 is CASRRQGENEKLFF. For the CDR3, the DNA is TGCGCCAGCAGGCGACAGGGTGAAAACGAAAAACTGTTTTTT. Filled out from reference TRBV5-1 and TRBJ1-4, the complete variable domain reads KAGVTQTPRYLIKTRGQQVTLSCSPISGHRSVSWYQQTPGQGLQFLFEYFSETQRNKGNFPGRFSGRQFSNSRSEMNVSTLELGDSALYLCASRRQGENEKLFFGSGTQLSVL.

This clone turned up a few times. The J gene is TRBJ1-6, the V gene TRBV4-2; D ambiguous. V was trimmed by 1 base and J by 3 bases, leaving 7 bases between them. The CDR3 covers 15 residues. CDR1 and CDR2 (germline): LGHNA, YNFKEQ. The CDR3 loop reads CASSQGAGYNSPLHF. In nucleotides, the CDR3 is TGTGCCAGCAGCCAAGGAGCCGGCTATAATTCACCCCTCCACTTT.

V is TRBV11-1 and J is TRBJ2-7, with 7 bases identical to TRBD1. Losses at the gene ends were 2 bases for V and 5 bases for J; bases not matched to a gene: 6. CDR1 and CDR2 (germline): SGHAT, FQDESV (reference sequence). The CDR3 contains 14 residues. The CDR3 loop is CASSLIHRGHEQYF. In DNA, the CDR3 is TGTGCCAGCAGCTTAATACACAGGGGTCACGAGCAGTACTTC.

The J gene is TRBJ2-1, the V gene TRBV7-7, with TRBD1 as a possible D gene (5 bases). The ends were cut back, 2 bases at V and 3 bases at J, with 14 bases in the middle. Germline V CDR1 and CDR2: SSHAT, FNYEAQ (reference sequence). The CDR3 consists of 16 residues. The CDR3 DNA is TGTGCCAGCAGCTTAAATATCGTACAGGACTACAATGAGCAGTTCTTC. Its protein is CASSLNIVQDYNEQFF.

This chain's CDR3 is CASSLDRDRGTDTQYF. DNA for the CDR3: TGTGCCAGCAGCTTAGACCGGGACAGGGGAACAGATACGCAGTATTTT. V and J are TRBV7-9 and TRBJ2-3; 10 positions agree with TRBD1. This CDR3 spans 16 amino acids. Germline lookup yields CDR1 SEHNR and CDR2 FQNEAQ (reference sequence). Trimming took 1 base from V and 3 from J; bases not matched to a gene: 4.

The table lists this clone with a few counts. The chain uses TRBV19 and TRBJ2-1; a possible D gene is TRBD1 (7 bases). The CDR3 has 15 residues. Trimming took 2 bases from V and 6 from J, leaving 14 bases between them. Germline loops: CDR1 LNHDA, CDR2 SQIVND (reference sequence). CDR3 in amino acids: CASSIRRQGGNEQFF. In DNA form, the CDR3 reads TGTGCCAGTAGTATAAGGAGACAGGGAGGCAATGAGCAGTTCTTC.

The J gene is TRBJ1-5, the V gene TRBV30; no clear D gene. Trimming left V 4 bases short and J 4 bases short, with 11 bases between. Germline V gives CDR1 GTSNPN, CDR2 SVGIG (reference sequence). The length of the CDR3 is 13 residues. CDR3 sequence reads: CAWNPGPNQPQHF. Written as DNA, the CDR3 is TGTGCCTGGAACCCAGGCCCAAATCAGCCCCAGCATTTT. Full variable domain (rest looked up from reference TRBV30 and TRBJ1-5): SQTIHQWPATLVQPVGSPLSLECTVEGTSNPNLYWYRQAAGRGLQLLFYSVGIGQISSEVPQNLSASRPQDRQFILSSKKLLLSDSGFYLCAWNPGPNQPQHFGDGTRLSIL.

This clone has only a few counts. The V and J genes are TRBV4-1 and TRBJ1-2; possibly TRBD1 for D (5 bases). The V gene lost 0 bases and the J gene lost 3 bases, with 17 bases spanning the gap. The CDR3 totals 17 residues. Germline-derived CDR1 and CDR2 are MGHRA and YSYEKL. The CDR3 loop reads CASSQDRVTVSYYGYTF. CDR3 DNA sequence: TGCGCCAGCAGCCAAGACAGGGTAACAGTCTCGTACTATGGCTACACCTTC.

Ten or more counts support this clone. The V gene is TRBV28, the J gene TRBJ1-1; D call uncertain. Germline CDR1 reads MDHEN; CDR2 reads SYDVKM. V was pared by 5 bases and J by 7 bases, with 17 bases between. This CDR3 is 14 amino acids long. CDR3 loop: CASSLATTRSEAFF. The CDR3 region has the DNA TGTGCCAGCAGTCTTGCTACGACACGTAGTGAAGCTTTCTTT.

This sequence joins TRBV28 and TRBJ2-3; TRBD1 aligns across 9 bases. Germline V lookup: CDR1 MDHEN, CDR2 SYDVKM. The V gene end was trimmed by 8 bases and the J gene end by 6 bases; junction bases not matched to a gene: 9. This CDR3 has 14 residues. The CDR3 here is CASRGTGPGDTQYF. CDR3 nucleotide sequence: TGTGCCAGCCGGGGGACAGGGCCAGGGGATACGCAGTATTTT.

The CDR3 spells CASSAFGGQFTYEQYF. The DNA of the CDR3 is TGTGCCAGCAGCGCCTTCGGGGGACAGTTCACCTACGAGCAGTACTTC. This sequence joins TRBV7-9 and TRBJ2-7; D is possibly TRBD1 (7 bases). V shed 5 bases and J shed 2 bases, with 19 bases lying between them. Germline V gene lookup returns CDR1 SEHNR and CDR2 FQNEAQ (reference sequence). This CDR3 has 16 amino acids.

V gene TRBV5-1 combines with J gene TRBJ1-2; D is unresolved. The CDR3 has 15 amino acids. Germline V gene lookup returns CDR1 SGHRS and CDR2 YFSETQ. The V gene lost 4 bases and the J gene lost 6 bases, with 19 bases spanning the gap. As DNA, the CDR3 is TGCGCCAGCAGCCGGGAGGCGTTTCGGGGAAATGGCTACACCTTC. Translating gives CASSREAFRGNGYTF.

This clone was seen a handful of times. The CDR3 loop reads CASSLGTGTSYNSPLHF. The CDR3 nucleotides read TGTGCCAGCAGCCTTGGGACAGGGACCTCCTATAATTCACCCCTCCACTTT. This chain joins TRBV7-2 and TRBJ1-6; TRBD1 aligns across 9 bases. With 5 bases clipped from V and 0 bases from J, the junction kept 5 bases outside the gene matches. Germline V lookup: CDR1 SGHTA, CDR2 FQGNSA. This CDR3 is built from 17 residues.

This clone was counted a few times. This chain links TRBV7-2 with TRBJ2-3, with 7 positions matching TRBD1. The junction had 7 bases not matched to a gene; V was cut back by 1 base and J by 3 bases. Germline V lookup: CDR1 SGHTA, CDR2 FQGNSA. This CDR3 contains 16 residues. The CDR3 spells CASSLVTGARTDTQYF. For the CDR3, the DNA is TGTGCCAGCAGCTTAGTAACAGGGGCGAGGACAGATACGCAGTATTTT.

This clone was found a few times. V is TRBV2 and J is TRBJ1-1; D perhaps matches TRBD1 (5 bases). Trimming pared 6 bases from V and 2 bases from J, leaving 7 bases between. The CDR3 is 12 residues long. CDR1 is SNHLY and CDR2 is FYNNEI in the germline V gene. CDR3 sequence reads: CASRQDNTEAFF. In nucleotides, the CDR3 is TGTGCCAGCAGACAGGACAACACTGAAGCTTTCTTT.

The sample holds many counts of this clone. The rearrangement uses TRBV9 and TRBJ2-4, with D possibly TRBD2 on 6 matching bases. The length of the CDR3 is 16 residues. Trimming pared 0 bases from V and 6 bases from J, leaving 16 bases between. Germline CDR1 is SGDLS and CDR2 is YYNGEE. The CDR3 region has the DNA TGTGCCAGCAGCGTAGACGGGAGCCTCCAGGGAAACATTCAGTACTTC. Translation gives CASSVDGSLQGNIQYF.

The rearrangement links TRBV9 to TRBJ2-2; 7 nucleotides agree with TRBD1. This CDR3 comprises 14 residues. Trimming removed 6 bases from V and 1 base from J; junction bases left unmatched: 3. Germline V lookup: CDR1 SGDLS, CDR2 YYNGEE. The CDR3 region has the DNA TGTGCCAGCACCCGGACAGGGAACACCGGGGAGCTGTTTTTT. Translating it yields CASTRTGNTGELFF.